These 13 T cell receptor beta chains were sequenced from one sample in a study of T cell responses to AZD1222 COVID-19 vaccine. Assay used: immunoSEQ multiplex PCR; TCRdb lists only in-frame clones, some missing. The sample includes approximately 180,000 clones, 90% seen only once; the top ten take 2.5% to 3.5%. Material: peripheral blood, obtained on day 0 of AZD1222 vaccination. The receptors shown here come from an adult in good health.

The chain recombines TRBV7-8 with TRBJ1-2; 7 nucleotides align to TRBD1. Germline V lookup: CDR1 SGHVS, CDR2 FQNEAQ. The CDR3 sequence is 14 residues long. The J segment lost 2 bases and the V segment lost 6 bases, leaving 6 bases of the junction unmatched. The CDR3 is CASSLAGQNYGYTF. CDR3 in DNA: TGTGCCAGCAGTCTGGCGGGACAGAACTATGGCTACACCTTC. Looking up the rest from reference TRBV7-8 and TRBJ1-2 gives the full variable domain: GAGVSQSPRYKVAKRGQDVALRCDPISGHVSLFWYQQALGQGPEFLTYFQNEAQLDKSGLPSDRFFAERPEGSVSTLKIQRTQQEDSAVYLCASSLAGQNYGYTFGSGTRLTVV.

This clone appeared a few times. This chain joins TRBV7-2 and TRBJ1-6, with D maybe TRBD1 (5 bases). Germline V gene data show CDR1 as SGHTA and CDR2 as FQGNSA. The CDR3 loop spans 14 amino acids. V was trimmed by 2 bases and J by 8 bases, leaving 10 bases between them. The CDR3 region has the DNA TGTGCCAGCAGCTTACAGGGTGTTTATTCACCCCTCCACTTT. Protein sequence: CASSLQGVYSPLHF.

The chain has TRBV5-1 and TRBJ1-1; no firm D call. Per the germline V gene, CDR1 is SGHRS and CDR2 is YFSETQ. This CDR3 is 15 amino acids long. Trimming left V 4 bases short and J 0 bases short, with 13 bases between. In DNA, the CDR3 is TGCGCCAGCAGCCCTTTGACCACAATGAACACTGAAGCTTTCTTT. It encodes CASSPLTTMNTEAFF.

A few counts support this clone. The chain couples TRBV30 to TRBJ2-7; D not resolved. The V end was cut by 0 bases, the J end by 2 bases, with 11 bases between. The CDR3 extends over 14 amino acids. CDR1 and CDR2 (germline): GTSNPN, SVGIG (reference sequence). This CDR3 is CAWSVDADPYEQYF. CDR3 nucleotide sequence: TGTGCCTGGAGTGTCGATGCGGACCCCTACGAGCAGTACTTC.

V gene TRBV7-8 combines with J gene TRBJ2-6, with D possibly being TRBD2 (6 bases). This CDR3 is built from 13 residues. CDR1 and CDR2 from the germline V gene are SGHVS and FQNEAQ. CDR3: CVCGGAGANVLTF. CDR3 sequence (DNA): TGTGTCTGTGGAGGGGCCGGGGCCAACGTCCTGACTTTC.

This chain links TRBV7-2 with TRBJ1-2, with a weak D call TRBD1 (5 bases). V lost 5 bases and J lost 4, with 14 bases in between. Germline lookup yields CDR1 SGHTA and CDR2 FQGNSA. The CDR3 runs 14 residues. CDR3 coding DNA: TGTGCCAGCAGCCCCCACGGGGGTGGCTATGGCTACACCTTC. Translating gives CASSPHGGGYGYTF.

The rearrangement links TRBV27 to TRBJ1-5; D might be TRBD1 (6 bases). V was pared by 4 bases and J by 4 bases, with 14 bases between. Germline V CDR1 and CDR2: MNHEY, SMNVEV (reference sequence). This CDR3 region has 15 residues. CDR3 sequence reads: CASSSRGGLNQPQHF. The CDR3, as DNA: TGTGCCAGCAGTTCTCGGGGGGGCCTTAATCAGCCCCAGCATTTT.

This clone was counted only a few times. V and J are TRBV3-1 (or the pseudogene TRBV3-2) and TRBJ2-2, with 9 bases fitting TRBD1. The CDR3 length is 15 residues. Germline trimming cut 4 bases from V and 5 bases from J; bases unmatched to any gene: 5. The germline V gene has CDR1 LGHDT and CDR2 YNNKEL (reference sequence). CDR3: CASSRRTGATGELFF. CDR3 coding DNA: TGTGCCAGCAGCCGCCGGACAGGGGCAACCGGGGAGCTGTTTTTT.

CDR3 nucleotide sequence: TGTGCCAGCAGTTCAGGACAGGGGGCCGGGAATTCACCCCTCCACTTT. Translated, it gives CASSSGQGAGNSPLHF. V and J are TRBV27 and TRBJ1-6, with TRBD1 identical over 11 bases. The CDR3 runs to 16 residues. Germline V gene sequence: CDR1 MNHEY, CDR2 SMNVEV (reference sequence). Unmatched junction bases numbered 6, after V lost 4 bases and J lost 7 bases.

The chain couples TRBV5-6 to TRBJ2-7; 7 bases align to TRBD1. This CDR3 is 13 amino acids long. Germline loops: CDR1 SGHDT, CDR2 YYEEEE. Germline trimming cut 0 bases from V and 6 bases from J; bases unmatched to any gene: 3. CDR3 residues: CASSLDRGSEQYF. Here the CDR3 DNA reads TGTGCCAGCAGCTTGGACAGGGGTTCCGAGCAGTACTTC.

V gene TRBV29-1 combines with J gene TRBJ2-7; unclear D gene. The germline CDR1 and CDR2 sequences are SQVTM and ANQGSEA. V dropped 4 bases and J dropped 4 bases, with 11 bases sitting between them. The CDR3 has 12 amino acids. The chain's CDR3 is CSVVPRPYEQYF. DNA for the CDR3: TGCAGCGTTGTTCCCCGGCCTTACGAGCAGTACTTC.

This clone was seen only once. CDR3 amino acids: CASTSRGGGEKLFF. In DNA, the CDR3 is TGTGCCAGCACCTCGAGAGGGGGAGGGGAAAAACTGTTTTTT. V usage is TRBV6-5 and J usage is TRBJ1-4; TRBD1 might be the D (6 bases). From germline, CDR1 is MNHEY and CDR2 SVGAGI. The ends were cut back, 7 bases at V and 8 bases at J, with 17 bases in the middle. CDR3 length: 14 amino acids.

CDR3 loop: CASSEWGGGALQEQFF. The CDR3 DNA reads as TGTGCCAGCAGTGAATGGGGCGGGGGCGCCCTTCAGGAGCAGTTCTTC. V usage is TRBV25-1 and J usage is TRBJ2-1, with D possibly being TRBD2 (7 bases). CDR1 and CDR2 (germline): MGHDK, SYGVNS. Trimming pared 1 base from V and 10 bases from J, leaving 20 bases between. The CDR3 loop spans 16 amino acids.